The entry that follows covers one TCR beta chain sequence. The CDR3 consists of 14 residues. Trimming left V 5 bases short and J 7 bases short, with 15 bases between. Germline assignment: CDR1 SGHAT and CDR2 FQNNGV. Sequenced by immunoSEQ multiplex PCR; TCRdb stores in-frame clones only, minus some. In the table there are about 140,000 clones, around 84% of which are singletons. This record belongs to a study of blood T cell repertoires in COVID-19. Study-wide context: Acute and convalescent COVID-19 specimens originated in the United States, Italy and Spain. From T cells, B-cell-depleted T cells, or PBMCs came the material, which was cDNA or gDNA.

The genes are TRBV11-2 and TRBJ2-1; D may be TRBD1 (6 bases). Input material: peripheral blood. This sequence was found in a human donor in a cohort sampled during active COVID-19. This chain's CDR3 is CASSDRNLDNEQFF. CDR3 DNA sequence: TGTGCCAGCAGCGACAGGAATCTGGATAATGAGCAGTTCTTC.